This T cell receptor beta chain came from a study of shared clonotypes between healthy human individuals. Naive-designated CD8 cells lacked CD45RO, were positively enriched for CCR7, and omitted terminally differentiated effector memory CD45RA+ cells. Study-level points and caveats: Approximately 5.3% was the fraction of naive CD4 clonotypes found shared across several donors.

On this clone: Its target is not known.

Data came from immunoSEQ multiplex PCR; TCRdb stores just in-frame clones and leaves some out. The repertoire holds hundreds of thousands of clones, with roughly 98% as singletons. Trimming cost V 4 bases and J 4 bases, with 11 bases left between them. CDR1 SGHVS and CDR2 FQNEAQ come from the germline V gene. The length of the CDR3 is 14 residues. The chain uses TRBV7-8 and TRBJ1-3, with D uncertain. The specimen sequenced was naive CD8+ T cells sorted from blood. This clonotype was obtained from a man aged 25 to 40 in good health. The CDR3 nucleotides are TGTGCCAGCAGCTCACATCTCTTCGGAAACACCATATATTTT. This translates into CASSSHLFGNTIYF.